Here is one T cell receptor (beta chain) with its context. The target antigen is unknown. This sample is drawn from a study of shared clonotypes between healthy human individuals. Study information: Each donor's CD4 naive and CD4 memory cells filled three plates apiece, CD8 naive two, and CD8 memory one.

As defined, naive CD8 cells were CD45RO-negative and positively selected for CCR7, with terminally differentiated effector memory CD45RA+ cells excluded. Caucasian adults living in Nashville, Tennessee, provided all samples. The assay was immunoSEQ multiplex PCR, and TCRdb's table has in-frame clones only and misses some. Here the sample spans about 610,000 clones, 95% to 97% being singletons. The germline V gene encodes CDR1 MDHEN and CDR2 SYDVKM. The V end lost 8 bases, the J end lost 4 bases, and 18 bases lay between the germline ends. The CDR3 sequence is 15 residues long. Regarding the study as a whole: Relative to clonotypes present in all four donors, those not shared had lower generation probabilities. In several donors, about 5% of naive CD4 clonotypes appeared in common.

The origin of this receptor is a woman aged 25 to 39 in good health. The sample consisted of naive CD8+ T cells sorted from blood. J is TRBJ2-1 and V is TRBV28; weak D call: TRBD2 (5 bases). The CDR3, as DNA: TGTGCCAGCTCCTTAGAGGGAGTGGTATACAATGAGCAGTTCTTC. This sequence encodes CASSLEGVVYNEQFF.